This TCR beta chain was sequenced during a study of OX40 agonist ivuxolimab in advanced cancers. About the research overall: Hepatocellular carcinoma, melanoma, renal cell or head and neck cancer affected the dose-escalation patients.

Peripheral blood came from all dose cohorts at three timepoints. With respect to this clone: As yet, its antigen is unknown.

Using immunoSEQ multiplex PCR, the repertoire was profiled, and TCRdb retains in-frame clones only, with some absent. The sample has about 61,000 clones, around 87% seen once; the top ten hold roughly 1.1%. General study points: The study found that CD8+ T cells averaged more expanded clones than CD4+.

This CDR3 has 15 amino acids. CDR1 SGHKS and CDR2 YYEKEE come from the germline V gene (reference sequence). After removal of 4 bases from V and 4 bases from J, the junction contained 8 bases not matched to a gene. Specimen: CD4+ or CD8+ T cells sorted from blood, collected in a trial of the OX40 agonist ivuxolimab. The chain has TRBV5-5 and TRBJ2-7, with 10 bases matching TRBD1. The receptor was isolated from an adult with an advanced solid tumor such as melanoma, head and neck, liver or kidney cancer. CDR3 amino acids: CASSPWTGGQYEQYF. CDR3 in DNA: TGTGCCAGCAGCCCCTGGACAGGGGGACAGTACGAGCAGTACTTC.